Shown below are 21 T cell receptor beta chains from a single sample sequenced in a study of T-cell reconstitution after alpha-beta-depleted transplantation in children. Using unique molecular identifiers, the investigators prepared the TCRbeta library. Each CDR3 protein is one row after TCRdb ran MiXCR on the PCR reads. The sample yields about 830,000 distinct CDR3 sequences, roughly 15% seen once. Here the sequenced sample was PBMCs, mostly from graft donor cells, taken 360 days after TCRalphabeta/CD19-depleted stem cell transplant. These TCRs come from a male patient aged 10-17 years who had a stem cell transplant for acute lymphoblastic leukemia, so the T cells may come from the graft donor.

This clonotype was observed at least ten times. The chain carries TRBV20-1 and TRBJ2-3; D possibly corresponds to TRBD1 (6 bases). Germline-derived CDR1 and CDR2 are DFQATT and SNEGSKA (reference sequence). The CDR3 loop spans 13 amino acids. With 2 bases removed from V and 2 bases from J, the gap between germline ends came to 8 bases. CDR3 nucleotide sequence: TGCAGTGCTAGAACAGGGCCCACAGATACGCAGTATTTT. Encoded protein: CSARTGPTDTQYF.

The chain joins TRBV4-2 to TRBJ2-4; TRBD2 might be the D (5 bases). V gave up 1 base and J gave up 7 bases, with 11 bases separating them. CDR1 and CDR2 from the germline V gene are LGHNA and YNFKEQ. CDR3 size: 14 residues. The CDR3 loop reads CASSQADSVNIQYF. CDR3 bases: TGTGCCAGCAGCCAAGCGGACTCTGTTAACATTCAGTACTTC.

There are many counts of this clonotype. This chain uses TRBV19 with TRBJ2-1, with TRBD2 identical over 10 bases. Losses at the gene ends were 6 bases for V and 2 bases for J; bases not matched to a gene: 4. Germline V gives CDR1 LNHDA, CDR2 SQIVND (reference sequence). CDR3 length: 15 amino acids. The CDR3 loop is CASRAGTSAYNEQFF. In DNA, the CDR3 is TGTGCCAGTAGGGCCGGGACTAGCGCCTACAATGAGCAGTTCTTC.

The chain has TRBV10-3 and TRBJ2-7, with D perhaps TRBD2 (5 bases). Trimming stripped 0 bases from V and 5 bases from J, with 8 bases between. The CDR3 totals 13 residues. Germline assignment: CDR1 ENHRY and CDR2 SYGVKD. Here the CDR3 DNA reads TGTGCCATCAGTGAGTCAGGAGGAAACGAGCAGTACTTC. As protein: CAISESGGNEQYF.

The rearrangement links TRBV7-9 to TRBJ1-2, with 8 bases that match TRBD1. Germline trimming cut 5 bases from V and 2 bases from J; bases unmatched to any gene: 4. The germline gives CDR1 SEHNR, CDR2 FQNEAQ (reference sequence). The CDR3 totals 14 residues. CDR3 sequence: CASSPRGLNYGYTF. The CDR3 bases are TGTGCCAGCAGCCCCAGGGGGCTGAACTATGGCTACACCTTC.

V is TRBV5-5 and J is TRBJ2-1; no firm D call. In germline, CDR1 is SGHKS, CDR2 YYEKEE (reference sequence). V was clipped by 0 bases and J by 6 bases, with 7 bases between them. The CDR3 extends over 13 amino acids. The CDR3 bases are TGTGCCAGCAGCTTGGGAAGTAGCAATGAGCAGTTCTTC. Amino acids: CASSLGSSNEQFF.

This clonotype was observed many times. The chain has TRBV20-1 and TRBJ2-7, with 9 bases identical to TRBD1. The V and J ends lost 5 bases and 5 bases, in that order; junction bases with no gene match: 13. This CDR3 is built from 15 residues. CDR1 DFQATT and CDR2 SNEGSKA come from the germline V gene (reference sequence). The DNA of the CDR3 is TGCAGTGCTTCTAATCCGGGACAGGGATCTAACGAGCAGTACTTC. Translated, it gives CSASNPGQGSNEQYF.

This CDR3 reads CASSLDLSWGISTSTDTQYF. The CDR3 DNA sequence: TGTGCCAGCAGCTTAGATCTCTCCTGGGGCATTTCGACTAGCACAGATACGCAGTATTTT. J is TRBJ2-3 and V is TRBV11-2, with D possibly matching TRBD1 (5 bases). The CDR3 spans 20 residues. V lost 0 bases and J 0 bases, leaving 22 bases between the germline ends. CDR1 and CDR2 (germline): SGHAT, FQNNGV.

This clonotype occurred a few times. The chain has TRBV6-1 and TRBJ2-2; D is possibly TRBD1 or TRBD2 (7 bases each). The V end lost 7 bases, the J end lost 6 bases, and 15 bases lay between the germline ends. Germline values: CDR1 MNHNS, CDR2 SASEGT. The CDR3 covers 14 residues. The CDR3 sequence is CASIAQGRAGELFF. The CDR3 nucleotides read TGTGCCAGCATCGCACAGGGGAGGGCCGGGGAGCTGTTTTTT.

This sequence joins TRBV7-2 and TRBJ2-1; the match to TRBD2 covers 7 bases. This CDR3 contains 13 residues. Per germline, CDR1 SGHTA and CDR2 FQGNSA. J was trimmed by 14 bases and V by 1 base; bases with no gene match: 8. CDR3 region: CASSLVGRERKFF. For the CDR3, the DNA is TGTGCCAGCAGCTTAGTCGGGCGGGAGAGAAAGTTCTTC.

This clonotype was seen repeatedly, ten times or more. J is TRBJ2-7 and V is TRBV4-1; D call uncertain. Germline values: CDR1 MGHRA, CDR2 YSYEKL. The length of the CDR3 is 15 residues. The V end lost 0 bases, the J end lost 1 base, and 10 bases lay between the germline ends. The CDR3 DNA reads TGCGCCAGCAGCCAAGATAGTGACTCATCCTACGAGCAGTACTTC. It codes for CASSQDSDSSYEQYF.

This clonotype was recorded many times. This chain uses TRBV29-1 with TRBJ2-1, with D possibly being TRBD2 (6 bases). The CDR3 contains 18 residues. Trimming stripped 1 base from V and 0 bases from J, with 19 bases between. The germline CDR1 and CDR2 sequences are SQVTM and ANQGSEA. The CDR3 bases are TGCAGCGTTGAAGGGAGGGAGGTGGGGGTCAGCTCCTACAATGAGCAGTTCTTC. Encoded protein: CSVEGREVGVSSYNEQFF.

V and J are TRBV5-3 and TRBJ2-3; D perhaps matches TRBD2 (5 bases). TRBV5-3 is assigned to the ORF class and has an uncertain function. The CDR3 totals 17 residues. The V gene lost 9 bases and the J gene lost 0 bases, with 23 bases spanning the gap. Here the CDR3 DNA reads TGTGCCACCTCCCACCAAGGAGAAGGGAGCAGCACAGATACGCAGTATTTT. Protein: CATSHQGEGSSTDTQYF.

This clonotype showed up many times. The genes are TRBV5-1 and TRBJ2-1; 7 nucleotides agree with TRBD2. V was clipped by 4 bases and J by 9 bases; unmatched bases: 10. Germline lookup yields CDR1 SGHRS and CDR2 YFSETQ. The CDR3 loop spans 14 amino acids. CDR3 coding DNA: TGCGCCAGCAGCGGGCGGGAGAGATGGAGTGAGCAGTTCTTC. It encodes CASSGRERWSEQFF.

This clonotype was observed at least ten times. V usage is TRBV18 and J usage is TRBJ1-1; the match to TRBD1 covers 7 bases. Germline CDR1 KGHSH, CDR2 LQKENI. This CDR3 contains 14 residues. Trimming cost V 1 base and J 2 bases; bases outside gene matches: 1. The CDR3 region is CASSPRQGNTEAFF. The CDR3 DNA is TGTGCCAGCTCACCACGACAGGGTAACACTGAAGCTTTCTTT.

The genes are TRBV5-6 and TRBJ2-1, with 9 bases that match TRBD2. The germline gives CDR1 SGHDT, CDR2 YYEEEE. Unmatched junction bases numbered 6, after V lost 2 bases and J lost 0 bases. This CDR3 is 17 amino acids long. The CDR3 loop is CASSFKAGGSSYNEQFF. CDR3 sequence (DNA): TGTGCCAGCAGCTTCAAGGCGGGAGGGAGCTCCTACAATGAGCAGTTCTTC.

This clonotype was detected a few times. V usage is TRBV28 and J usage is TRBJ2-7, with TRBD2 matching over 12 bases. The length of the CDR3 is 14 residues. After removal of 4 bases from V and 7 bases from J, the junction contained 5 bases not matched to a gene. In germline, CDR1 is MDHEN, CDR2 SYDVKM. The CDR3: CASSSPGLAGEQYF. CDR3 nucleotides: TGTGCCAGCAGTTCTCCGGGACTAGCGGGTGAGCAGTACTTC.

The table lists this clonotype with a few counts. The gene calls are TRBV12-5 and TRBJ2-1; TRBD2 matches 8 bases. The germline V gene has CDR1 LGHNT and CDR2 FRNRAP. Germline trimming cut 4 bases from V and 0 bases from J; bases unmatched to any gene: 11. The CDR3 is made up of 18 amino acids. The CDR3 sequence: CASGSGLETLFSYNEQFF. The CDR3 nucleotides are TGTGCTAGTGGTTCGGGACTAGAAACACTATTCTCCTACAATGAGCAGTTCTTC.

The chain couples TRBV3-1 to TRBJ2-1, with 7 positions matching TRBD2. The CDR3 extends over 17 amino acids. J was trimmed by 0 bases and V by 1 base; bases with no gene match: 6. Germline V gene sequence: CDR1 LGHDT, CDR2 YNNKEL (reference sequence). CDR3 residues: CASSQGTSGNSYNEQFF. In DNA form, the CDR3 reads TGTGCCAGCAGCCAAGGGACGAGCGGGAACTCCTACAATGAGCAGTTCTTC.

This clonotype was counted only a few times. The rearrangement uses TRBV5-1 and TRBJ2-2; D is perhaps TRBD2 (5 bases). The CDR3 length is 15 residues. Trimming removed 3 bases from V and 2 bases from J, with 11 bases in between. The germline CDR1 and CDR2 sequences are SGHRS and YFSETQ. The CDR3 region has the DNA TGCGCCAGCAGCTGGACTCCCGATAACACCGGGGAGCTGTTTTTT. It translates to CASSWTPDNTGELFF.

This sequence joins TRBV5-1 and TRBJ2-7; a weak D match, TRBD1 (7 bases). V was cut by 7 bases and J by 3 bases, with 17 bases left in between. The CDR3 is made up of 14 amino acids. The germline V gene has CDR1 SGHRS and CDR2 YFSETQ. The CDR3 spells CASFPGDSRYEQYF. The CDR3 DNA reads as TGCGCCAGCTTCCCGGGGGACAGCCGCTACGAGCAGTACTTC.